The 8 T cell receptor beta chains presented below share a single source sample, sequenced in a study of cytomegalovirus exposure and HLA in healthy donors. Primers: 60 Vbeta forward and 13 Jbeta reverse. TCRdb's copy holds only in-frame clones and misses some; the assay was immunoSEQ multiplex PCR. This sample yields more than 95,000 clones, of which around 76% are seen a single time; approximately 10% belongs to the top ten. The sequenced sample consisted of PBMCs. The receptors shown here come from a woman younger than 30 in good health and CMV-seropositive.

V is TRBV6-1 and J is TRBJ1-2; TRBD1 matches 9 bases. Per germline, CDR1 MNHNS and CDR2 SASEGT. V dropped 0 bases and J dropped 5; count of bases not matched to a gene: 4. The length of the CDR3 is 15 residues. The CDR3 reads CASSEARGTGYGYTF. Here the CDR3 DNA reads TGTGCCAGCAGTGAAGCGCGAGGGACAGGGTATGGCTACACCTTC.

The J gene is TRBJ1-4, the V gene TRBV15, with D maybe TRBD1 (6 bases). CDR1 and CDR2 (germline): LNHNV, YYDKDF (reference sequence). The CDR3 totals 15 residues. Trimming cost V 6 bases and J 6 bases, with 17 bases left between them. The CDR3 DNA is TGTGCCACCAGAGTCCGCTTCTCAGGGGATGAAAAACTGTTTTTT. Translated, it gives CATRVRFSGDEKLFF.

The chain combines TRBV6-5 with TRBJ2-2, with D unresolved. The CDR3 spans 13 residues. CDR1 is MNHEY and CDR2 is SVGAGI in the germline V gene. V lost 6 bases and J lost 6, with 11 bases in between. The CDR3 loop reads CASSYQVPGELFF. The DNA of the CDR3 is TGTGCCAGCAGCTACCAGGTTCCCGGGGAGCTGTTTTTT.

The V call is TRBV10-3, the J call TRBJ2-7; TRBD1 agrees at 10 bases. The junction had 6 bases not matched to a gene; V was cut back by 8 bases and J by 2 bases. Germline V CDR1 and CDR2: ENHRY, SYGVKD. The length of the CDR3 is 14 residues. The CDR3 loop reads CAIWGGTGAYEQYF. The CDR3 DNA reads TGTGCCATCTGGGGCGGGACAGGGGCCTACGAGCAGTACTTC.

CDR3 nucleotide sequence: TGTGCCAGCAGCGTAGGGGGACAGGGGGTAGATACGCAGTATTTT. Translated, it gives CASSVGGQGVDTQYF. The chain carries TRBV9 and TRBJ2-3; 11 positions agree with TRBD1. This CDR3 spans 15 amino acids. V was clipped by 0 bases and J by 5 bases; unmatched bases: 2. Germline V gene data show CDR1 as SGDLS and CDR2 as YYNGEE.

This clone appeared a single time. This chain joins TRBV5-6 and TRBJ2-1; possible D gene TRBD1, 6 bases. The CDR3 length is 18 residues. Per the germline V gene, CDR1 is SGHDT and CDR2 is YYEEEE. V was trimmed by 0 bases and J by 2 bases, leaving 18 bases between them. Here the CDR3 reads CASSLVGHIATPYNEQFF. DNA for the CDR3: TGTGCCAGCAGCTTGGTGGGACACATCGCCACTCCCTACAATGAGCAGTTCTTC.

This clone has only one observation. The gene calls are TRBV5-1 and TRBJ2-3; 11 bases align to TRBD1. CDR3 length: 15 residues. Per the germline V gene, CDR1 is SGHRS and CDR2 is YFSETQ. V was pared by 5 bases and J by 2 bases, with 4 bases of the junction left unmatched. The CDR3 loop reads CASRGTGGVTDTQYF. As DNA, the CDR3 is TGCGCCAGCAGGGGGACAGGGGGTGTCACAGATACGCAGTATTTT.

CDR3: CAISDQGREKLFF. CDR3 nucleotides: TGTGCCATCAGTGACCAGGGCCGAGAAAAACTGTTTTTT. The V call is TRBV10-3, the J call TRBJ1-4; tentative D call: TRBD1 (5 bases). Between the trimmed V and J ends, which lost 3 bases and 8 bases, there was a span of 10 bases. The germline CDR1 and CDR2 sequences are ENHRY and SYGVKD. This CDR3 contains 13 residues.